This paragraph reports one TCR beta chain. The antigen remains unidentified. The record originates from a study of T cell repertoires in cytomegalovirus infection. The overall study: Based on public TCR beta signatures, there were indications of CMV infection and of a matching HLA type. General study points: Summed frequency of shared TCR beta families picked out CMV carriers who also had the relevant HLA. Dominating the ex vivo response were TCR beta clonotypes that were CMV-specific and HLA-C-restricted.

CDR3 length: 17 residues. V was pared by 5 bases and J by 8 bases, with 16 bases of the junction left unmatched. Germline V gene data show CDR1 as LNHDA and CDR2 as SQIVND (reference sequence). One entry per CDR3 protein results from TCRdb running MiXCR on the reads. Of about 490,000 distinct CDR3 sequences listed, 10% to 12% are singletons. The clonotype originates from a human donor in good health (CMV status not recorded). Some clones in this sample may be carry-over from other donors' samples. The rearrangement joins TRBV19 to TRBJ1-2, with 11 nucleotides matching TRBD1. Sequencing was done on a sample of PBMCs. CDR3 DNA: TGTGCCAGTAGTCCTCCCGGGACAGGGGGTAACCGAAAGGGCTACACCTTC. This encodes CASSPPGTGGNRKGYTF.